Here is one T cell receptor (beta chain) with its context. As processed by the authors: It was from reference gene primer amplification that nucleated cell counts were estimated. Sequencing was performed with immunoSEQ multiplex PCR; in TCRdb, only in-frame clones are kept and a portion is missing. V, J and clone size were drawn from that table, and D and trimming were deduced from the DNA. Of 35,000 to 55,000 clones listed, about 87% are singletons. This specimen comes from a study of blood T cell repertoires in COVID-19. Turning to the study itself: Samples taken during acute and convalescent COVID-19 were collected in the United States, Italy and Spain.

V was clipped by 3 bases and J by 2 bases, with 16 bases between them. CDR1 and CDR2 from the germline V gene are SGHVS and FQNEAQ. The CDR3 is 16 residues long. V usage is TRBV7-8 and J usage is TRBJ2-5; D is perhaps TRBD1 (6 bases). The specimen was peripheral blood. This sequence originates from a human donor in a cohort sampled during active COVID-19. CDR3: CASSLWTERGQETQYF. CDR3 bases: TGTGCCAGCAGCTTGTGGACAGAGCGAGGGCAAGAGACCCAGTACTTC.